This passage covers 25 T cell receptor beta chains from one sample sequenced in a study of T cell repertoires in cytomegalovirus infection. TCRdb reprocessed the reads via MiXCR and lists one record per CDR3 protein. The repertoire consists of about 300,000 distinct CDR3 sequences, with 9.6% occurring once and the leading ten covering around 2.5%. Sequences were obtained from PBMCs. The receptors were gathered from a human donor in good health (CMV status not recorded). Some clones in this sample may be carry-over from other donors' samples.

This clonotype was recorded at least ten times. V gene TRBV28 combines with J gene TRBJ2-2, with D possibly matching TRBD1 (6 bases). Trimming stripped 8 bases from V and 4 bases from J, with 17 bases between. Looked up from germline, CDR1 is MDHEN and CDR2 is SYDVKM. The CDR3 spans 15 residues. The CDR3 nucleotides read TGTGCCAGCGGAGGAGAGGGGGTTGGCACCGGGGAGCTGTTTTTT. It yields the protein CASGGEGVGTGELFF.

V and J are TRBV20-1 and TRBJ1-1; TRBD1 aligns across 8 bases. V lost 5 bases and J lost 4; bases outside the gene matches: 6. CDR1 and CDR2 (germline): DFQATT, SNEGSKA (reference sequence). CDR3 size: 13 residues. This CDR3 reads CSAPKDRVTEAFF. In DNA form, the CDR3 reads TGCAGTGCTCCCAAGGACAGGGTCACTGAAGCTTTCTTT.

In this sample, this clonotype turned up a few times. V usage is TRBV6-6 and J usage is TRBJ2-4; possibly TRBD1 for D (5 bases). The CDR3 loop spans 12 amino acids. Germline loops: CDR1 MNHNY, CDR2 SVGAGI (reference sequence). V dropped 7 bases and J dropped 7 bases, with 11 bases sitting between them. The CDR3 region is CASKIRGNIQYF. In DNA form, the CDR3 reads TGTGCCAGCAAAATTAGGGGTAACATTCAGTACTTC.

This clonotype was counted at least ten times. The chain carries TRBV7-2 and TRBJ2-3; the D gene could be TRBD1 or TRBD2 (5 bases each). Trimming stripped 5 bases from V and 4 bases from J, with 16 bases between. From germline, CDR1 is SGHTA and CDR2 FQGNSA. This CDR3 region has 15 residues. As DNA, the CDR3 is TGTGCCAGCAGCCCTACACGGGACGTACCAGATACGCAGTATTTT. This encodes CASSPTRDVPDTQYF.

This clonotype was counted ten times or more. The V and J genes are TRBV6-2 or TRBV6-3 and TRBJ1-2, with D perhaps matching TRBD1 (5 bases). The length of the CDR3 is 17 residues. The V gene lost 6 bases and the J gene lost 6 bases, with 26 bases spanning the gap. CDR1 is MNHEY and CDR2 is SVGEGT in the germline V gene. This chain's CDR3 is CASRPLGRDQGRNGYTF. The CDR3 DNA reads TGTGCCAGCAGGCCGCTTGGACGGGACCAAGGGCGCAATGGCTACACCTTC.

This sequence joins TRBV15 and TRBJ1-4, with unresolved D. The CDR3 sequence is 14 residues long. Trimming removed 0 bases at V and 8 bases at J, with 10 bases between. From germline, CDR1 is LNHNV and CDR2 YYDKDF (reference sequence). As DNA, the CDR3 is TGTGCCACCAGCAGAGATAGCGTTTTAGAAAAACTGTTTTTT. It translates to CATSRDSVLEKLFF.

The chain carries TRBV18 and TRBJ1-2; 7 bases fit TRBD1. Germline V gene data show CDR1 as KGHSH and CDR2 as LQKENI. This CDR3 is built from 16 residues. Trimming at V came to 0 bases and at J to 5 bases, leaving 9 bases not matched to a gene. The CDR3 sequence: CASSPPGQPETYGYTF. The CDR3 DNA reads as TGTGCCAGCTCACCACCGGGACAGCCAGAGACGTATGGCTACACCTTC.

V gene TRBV20-1 combines with J gene TRBJ2-1; D remains ambiguous. V shed 2 bases and J shed 3 bases, with 5 bases lying between them. Per the germline V gene, CDR1 is DFQATT and CDR2 is SNEGSKA (reference sequence). This CDR3 region has 12 residues. For the CDR3, the DNA is TGCAGTGCTAGATTGTACTACAATGAGCAGTTCTTC. Translating it yields CSARLYYNEQFF.

In its sample, this clonotype was seen many times. V is TRBV27 and J is TRBJ1-1; 7 bases match TRBD1. CDR1 is MNHEY and CDR2 is SMNVEV in the germline V gene (reference sequence). V dropped 6 bases and J dropped 7; count of bases not matched to a gene: 14. This CDR3 comprises 15 residues. CDR3 nucleotides: TGTGCCAGCAGCGGACAGGACAGGCGGAATAGTGAAGCTTTCTTT. It codes for CASSGQDRRNSEAFF.

This clonotype was detected ten times or more. The V and J genes are TRBV20-1 and TRBJ1-1; D is unresolved. The CDR3 covers 12 residues. Germline V gene data show CDR1 as DFQATT and CDR2 as SNEGSKA (reference sequence). V lost 4 bases, J lost 4 bases, and 10 bases lay in between. In nucleotides, the CDR3 is TGCAGTGCTACCAGGTCGGGCACTGAAGCTTTCTTT. The encoded protein is CSATRSGTEAFF.

Many counts were recorded for this clonotype. The CDR3 here is CATPSGQGYGYTF. In DNA, the CDR3 is TGTGCCACCCCTTCGGGACAGGGCTATGGCTACACCTTC. V usage is TRBV28 and J usage is TRBJ1-2; 9 bases fit TRBD1. V lost 10 bases to trimming and J lost 4 bases; unmatched junction nucleotides: 7. The CDR3 has 13 amino acids. CDR1 MDHEN and CDR2 SYDVKM come from the germline V gene.

The V and J genes are TRBV20-1 and TRBJ2-1; TRBD2 matches at 10 bases. Germline loops: CDR1 DFQATT, CDR2 SNEGSKA (reference sequence). Germline trimming cut 0 bases from V and 2 bases from J; bases unmatched to any gene: 4. The length of the CDR3 is 16 residues. CDR3 in DNA: TGCAGTGCTAGAGATTTCACTAGCGGGGCCTACAATGAGCAGTTCTTC. Amino acid sequence: CSARDFTSGAYNEQFF.

This clonotype was detected ten times or more. The chain has TRBV6-1 and TRBJ1-4; D remains ambiguous. The CDR3 has 11 amino acids. The V end was cut by 6 bases, the J end by 9 bases, with 8 bases between. Germline V CDR1 and CDR2: MNHNS, SASEGT. Here the CDR3 DNA reads TGTGCCAGCAGGACCAGTCAAAAACTGTTTTTT. It is translated as CASRTSQKLFF.

This clonotype came up many times. The genes are TRBV28 and TRBJ2-3; 11 bases map to TRBD1. Trimming took 11 bases from V and 3 from J; bases not matched to a gene: 4. The germline gives CDR1 MDHEN, CDR2 SYDVKM. CDR3 length equals 13 residues. The CDR3 spells CAYGTGGTDTQYF. DNA of the CDR3: TGTGCCTACGGGACAGGGGGAACAGATACGCAGTATTTT. The full variable domain, in which reference TRBV28 and TRBJ2-3 provide the parts outside the CDR3, is DVKVTQSSRYLVKRTGEKVFLECVQDMDHENMFWYRQDPGLGLRLIYFSYDVKMKEKGDIPEGYSVSREKKERFSLILESASTNQTSMYLCAYGTGGTDTQYFGPGTRLTVL.

This clonotype came up many times. The V gene is TRBV28, the J gene TRBJ2-4, with 8 bases matching TRBD1. The CDR3 runs to 16 residues. V shed 6 bases and J 2 bases; nucleotides not matched to a gene: 9. Looked up from germline, CDR1 is MDHEN and CDR2 is SYDVKM. CDR3 sequence: CASSPPDRVPKNIQYF. The DNA for the CDR3 is TGTGCCAGCAGCCCCCCGGACAGGGTACCCAAAAACATTCAGTACTTC.

The chain couples TRBV6-2 or TRBV6-3 to TRBJ2-2; 9 bases map to TRBD2. V lost 7 bases to trimming and J lost 4 bases; unmatched junction nucleotides: 10. The germline V gene encodes CDR1 MNHEY and CDR2 SVGEGT. This CDR3 has 16 residues. The CDR3 DNA follows: TGTGCCAGCACCATGCGGGGGGGCCGGGGCACCGGGGAGCTGTTTTTT. Its protein product is CASTMRGGRGTGELFF.

At least ten counts were recorded for this clonotype. J is TRBJ1-5 and V is TRBV28; D not certain. V was clipped by 6 bases and J by 2 bases, with 5 bases between them. This CDR3 is built from 12 residues. The germline V gene encodes CDR1 MDHEN and CDR2 SYDVKM. In DNA, the CDR3 is TGTGCCAGCAGGGACGGCAATCAGCCCCAGCATTTT. It codes for CASRDGNQPQHF. Combining the CDR3 with reference TRBV28 and TRBJ1-5 gives the whole variable domain DVKVTQSSRYLVKRTGEKVFLECVQDMDHENMFWYRQDPGLGLRLIYFSYDVKMKEKGDIPEGYSVSREKKERFSLILESASTNQTSMYLCASRDGNQPQHFGDGTRLSIL.

This sequence joins TRBV7-2 and TRBJ2-7, with 15 nucleotides matching TRBD2. The CDR3 is 18 amino acids. Trimming removed 4 bases from V and 0 bases from J; junction bases left unmatched: 7. CDR1 and CDR2 from the germline V gene are SGHTA and FQGNSA. CDR3 protein: CASSSTGLAGGLSYEQYF. The CDR3 DNA reads TGTGCCAGCAGCTCGACGGGACTAGCGGGGGGACTCTCCTACGAGCAGTACTTC.

This clonotype was detected ten times or more. V usage is TRBV7-9 and J usage is TRBJ2-1; TRBD2 might be the D (6 bases). Between the trimmed V and J ends, which lost 3 bases and 7 bases, there was a span of 10 bases. Per germline, CDR1 SEHNR and CDR2 FQNEAQ (reference sequence). The CDR3 runs to 13 residues. The CDR3 reads CASSLRGTNEQFF. CDR3 bases: TGTGCCAGCAGCTTGAGAGGGACTAATGAGCAGTTCTTC.

At least ten counts were recorded for this clonotype. The chain links TRBV7-2 to TRBJ2-2; 8 positions agree with TRBD1. Germline V CDR1 and CDR2: SGHTA, FQGNSA. V lost 4 bases, J lost 5 bases, and 6 bases stayed unmatched. The CDR3 length is 15 residues. The CDR3 here is CASSSSGGLTGELFF. The CDR3 DNA reads as TGTGCCAGCAGCTCCTCAGGGGGCTTGACCGGGGAGCTGTTTTTT.

This clonotype was seen many times. V is TRBV7-9 and J is TRBJ1-1; TRBD1 agrees at 7 bases. The J segment lost 6 bases and the V segment lost 5 bases, leaving 9 bases of the junction unmatched. CDR1 is SEHNR and CDR2 is FQNEAQ in the germline V gene (reference sequence). The CDR3 is made up of 14 amino acids. CDR3 sequence: CASSRSTGRPEAFF. The CDR3 DNA follows: TGTGCCAGCAGCCGATCGACAGGGAGGCCTGAAGCTTTCTTT.

This clonotype was recorded many times. The V and J genes are TRBV7-2 and TRBJ2-3; no firm D call. Per germline, CDR1 SGHTA and CDR2 FQGNSA. V lost 5 bases to trimming and J lost 1 base, with 7 bases between them. The CDR3 is 13 residues long. CDR3 sequence: CASSLSRTDTQYF. CDR3 in DNA: TGTGCCAGCAGCCTTAGCCGCACAGATACGCAGTATTTT.

This clonotype was detected many times. The chain uses TRBV7-8 and TRBJ2-5; the D gene is possibly TRBD2 (5 bases). Trimming removed 5 bases at V and 2 bases at J, with 15 bases between. This CDR3 is 15 amino acids long. CDR1 is SGHVS and CDR2 is FQNEAQ in the germline V gene. The DNA of the CDR3 is TGTGCCAGCAGCCGGAGGCTGCTAACGCAAGAGACCCAGTACTTC. This codes for CASSRRLLTQETQYF.

This clonotype was detected many times. This chain joins TRBV13 and TRBJ2-5; TRBD2 matches 11 bases. The CDR3 runs 15 residues. V was pared by 5 bases and J by 5 bases, with 7 bases of the junction left unmatched. Germline CDR1 is PRHDT and CDR2 is FYEKMQ (reference sequence). The CDR3, as DNA: TGTGCCAGCAGCCCTAGCGGGGGGAAATTGGAGACCCAGTACTTC. Residues: CASSPSGGKLETQYF. Full variable domain (missing parts from reference TRBV13 and TRBJ2-5): AAGVIQSPRHLIKEKRETATLKCYPIPRHDTVYWYQQGPGQDPQFLISFYEKMQSDKGSIPDRFSAQQFSDYHSELNMSSLELGDSALYFCASSPSGGKLETQYFGPGTRLLVL.

This clonotype was seen at least ten times. This chain links TRBV29-1 with TRBJ1-2; D remains unclear. This CDR3 has 14 amino acids. Germline assignment: CDR1 SQVTM and CDR2 ANQGSEA. The germline V and J ends were trimmed by 4 bases and 8 bases, with 20 bases remaining between them. The CDR3 region is CSVVPRLGRGGYTF. The CDR3 DNA reads TGCAGCGTTGTCCCAAGACTGGGTCGGGGAGGCTACACCTTC.